The rows below give T cell receptor beta chains drawn from one sample of a study of Ad26.COV2.S vaccination and SARS-CoV-2 variants. TCRdb's table, derived via immunoSEQ multiplex PCR, lists solely in-frame clones and lacks some. The sample holds roughly 460,000 clones, 89% seen once. The input for sequencing was peripheral blood, taken in a trial of Ad26.COV2.S vaccine versus placebo. Source of these receptors: a person aged 18-65 years who received the Ad26.COV2.S COVID-19 vaccine or a placebo. The CDR3 runs from the conserved cysteine through the conserved F or W. Fields, in order: J gene, V gene, CDR3 protein.

J: TRBJ2-1; V: TRBV29-1; CDR3: CSVTLTVANEQFF
J: TRBJ2-5; V: TRBV7-8; CDR3: CASTLGGFETQYF
J: TRBJ1-5; V: TRBV24-1; CDR3: CATSEGGNQPQHF
J: TRBJ1-4; V: TRBV7-9; CDR3: CASSFTDISTNEKLFF
J: TRBJ1-2; V: TRBV2; CDR3: CASSGGGLANYGYTF
J: TRBJ2-7; V: TRBV6-5; CDR3: CASSYWDRSEQYF
J: TRBJ2-1; V: TRBV3-1/TRBV3-2; CDR3: CASSHAHNEQFF
J: TRBJ1-1; V: TRBV2; CDR3: CASTRTSLRTEAFF
J: TRBJ2-1; V: TRBV5-4; CDR3: CASSLKGLGELPPSYNEQFF
J: TRBJ2-6; V: TRBV5-1; CDR3: CASSYNVGGSGANVLTF
J: TRBJ1-5; V: TRBV19; CDR3: CASSIIPGLGTWRDQPQHF
J: TRBJ1-1; V: TRBV7-9; CDR3: CASSLTGVNTEAFF
J: TRBJ2-1; V: TRBV20-1; CDR3: CSASGLAGEYSYNEQFF
J: TRBJ2-7; V: TRBV30; CDR3: CAWSQTGPPYEQYF
J: TRBJ1-1; V: TRBV18; CDR3: CASSLTGRDTEAFF
J: TRBJ1-2; V: TRBV12-3/TRBV12-4; CDR3: CASSFDPNYGYTF
J: TRBJ2-7; V: TRBV18; CDR3: CASSPDRQYSYEQYF
J: TRBJ2-2; V: TRBV18; CDR3: CASSPARSNTGELFF
J: TRBJ1-5; V: TRBV19; CDR3: CASSIGRDRGVNQPQHF
J: TRBJ2-1; V: TRBV7-2; CDR3: CASSRPGTSGYAEQFF
J: TRBJ1-2; V: TRBV28; CDR3: CASSMTPGRDYGYTF
J: TRBJ1-2; V: TRBV4-3; CDR3: CASSQEFMGDSATYGYTF
J: TRBJ2-7; V: TRBV2; CDR3: CASSVLAASYEQYF
J: TRBJ2-3; V: TRBV27; CDR3: CASSQRGDSLTDTQYF
J: TRBJ2-1; V: TRBV5-8; CDR3: CANSLSVGAGEEQFF
J: TRBJ1-1; V: TRBV29-1; CDR3: CSVVSVNTEAFF
J: TRBJ2-7; V: TRBV7-9; CDR3: CASSLAQNHPTSYEQYF
J: TRBJ1-4; V: TRBV19; CDR3: CASSLTGATEKLFF
J: TRBJ2-2; V: TRBV5-6; CDR3: CASPRGRRRDTGELFF
J: TRBJ2-7; V: TRBV15; CDR3: CATSREGGAYEQYF
J: TRBJ2-3; V: TRBV9; CDR3: CASSVGGGASTDTQYF
J: TRBJ2-7; V: TRBV5-4; CDR3: CASSLLVAGGVNPYEQYF
J: TRBJ1-2; V: TRBV5-5; CDR3: CASSLALSVRTRGYTF
J: TRBJ2-5; V: TRBV5-1; CDR3: CASSLVWGETETQYF
J: TRBJ2-7; V: TRBV10-3; CDR3: CAISQSQGAAYEQYF
J: TRBJ2-1; V: TRBV4-1; CDR3: CASSHSVDEGGATKQFF
J: TRBJ2-1; V: TRBV4-1; CDR3: CASSQGVGGSRNEQFF